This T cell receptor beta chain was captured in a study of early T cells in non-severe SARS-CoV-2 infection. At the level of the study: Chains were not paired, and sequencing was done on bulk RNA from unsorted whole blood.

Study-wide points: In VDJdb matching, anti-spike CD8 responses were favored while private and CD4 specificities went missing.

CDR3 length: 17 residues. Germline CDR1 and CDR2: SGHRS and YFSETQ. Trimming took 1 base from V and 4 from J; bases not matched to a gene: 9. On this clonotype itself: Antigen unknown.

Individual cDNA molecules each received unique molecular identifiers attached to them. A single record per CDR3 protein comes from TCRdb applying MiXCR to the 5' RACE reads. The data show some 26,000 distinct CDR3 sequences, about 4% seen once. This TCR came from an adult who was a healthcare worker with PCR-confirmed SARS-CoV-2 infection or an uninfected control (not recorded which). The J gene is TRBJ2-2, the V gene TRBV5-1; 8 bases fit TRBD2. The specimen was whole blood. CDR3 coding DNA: TGCGCCAGCAGCTTGTCCCATCGCCTAGCGGGCACCGGGGAGCTGTTTTTT. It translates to CASSLSHRLAGTGELFF.